The present T cell receptor beta chain was sequenced within a study of shared clonotypes between healthy human individuals. Study-level findings and limits: Deeper or shallower sequencing was expected to change how clonotypes are shared among donors. Generally, naive subsets came out with larger estimated richness than memory subsets.

From CD4+ cells came CD45RA+ naive and CD45RA-negative memory subsets. This CDR3 has 14 residues. Germline CDR1 is SGHNT and CDR2 is YENEEA. The ends were cut back, 3 bases at V and 0 bases at J, with 6 bases in the middle. Replicate PCRs for sorted subsets used 200 ng DNA; this equaled tens of thousands of T cell genomes. This table comes from immunoSEQ multiplex PCR, and its TCRdb copy is limited to in-frame clones, with some not included. The sample carries around 600,000 clones, 97% recorded once. Worth noting for this clone: Its antigen is undetermined.

The material sequenced was naive CD4+ T cells sorted from blood. Subset denoted: CD45RA+ positively selected. V usage is TRBV11-3 and J usage is TRBJ1-3, with D uncertain. This receptor was obtained from a woman aged 30 to 39 in good health. CDR3 amino acids: CASSFATSGNTIYF. In DNA form, the CDR3 reads TGTGCCAGCAGCTTTGCGACCTCTGGAAACACCATATATTTT.